The 17 T cell receptor beta chains reported below all come from one sample, sequenced in a study of cytomegalovirus exposure and HLA in healthy donors. The primer mix had 60 Vbeta and 13 Jbeta primers. Clones were read by immunoSEQ multiplex PCR, and TCRdb kept only the in-frame ones, dropping some. This table holds under 150,000 clones, about 86% found once. Sample: PBMCs. These receptors originate from a young woman in good health and CMV-seronegative.

This chain links TRBV5-6 with TRBJ2-1; possibly TRBD2 for D (5 bases). Looked up from germline, CDR1 is SGHDT and CDR2 is YYEEEE. This CDR3 spans 15 amino acids. Between the trimmed V and J ends, which lost 4 bases and 0 bases, there was a span of 11 bases. The CDR3 spells CASSRGRSSYNEQFF. In DNA, the CDR3 is TGTGCCAGCAGCCGAGGGCGTAGCTCCTACAATGAGCAGTTCTTC. Looking up the rest from reference TRBV5-6 and TRBJ2-1 gives the full variable domain: DAGVTQSPTHLIKTRGQQVTLRCSPKSGHDTVSWYQQALGQGPQFIFQYYEEEERQRGNFPDRFSGHQFPNYSSELNVNALLLGDSALYLCASSRGRSSYNEQFFGPGTRLTVL.

V gene TRBV6-5 combines with J gene TRBJ2-7, with 11 positions matching TRBD2. This CDR3 comprises 15 residues. The germline gives CDR1 MNHEY, CDR2 SVGAGI. Trimming took 5 bases from V and 0 from J; bases not matched to a gene: 3. CDR3 coding DNA: TGTGCCAGCAGTCAAACTAGCGGGAGCTCCTACGAGCAGTACTTC. It is translated as CASSQTSGSSYEQYF.

This chain links TRBV28 with TRBJ1-2; 7 bases map to TRBD1. V shed 3 bases, J shed 2 bases, and the junction held 3 bases outside the gene matches. CDR1 and CDR2 from the germline V gene are MDHEN and SYDVKM. The CDR3 is 14 residues long. The CDR3 here is CASSFPGGNYGYTF. CDR3 sequence (DNA): TGTGCCAGCAGTTTCCCAGGGGGGAACTATGGCTACACCTTC.

This chain connects TRBV6-1 to TRBJ2-5; the D is unclear. Germline V gene lookup returns CDR1 MNHNS and CDR2 SASEGT. The CDR3 has 13 amino acids. V lost 7 bases, J lost 1 base, and 10 bases lay in between. The CDR3 loop is CASKLPSQETQYF. In DNA, the CDR3 is TGTGCCAGCAAACTCCCGTCCCAAGAGACCCAGTACTTC.

As concerns this clone: Other DNA sequences within the sample encode an identical CDR3. The chain is built from TRBV5-1 and TRBJ2-7; D unresolved. There are 13 residues in the CDR3. Germline CDR1 is SGHRS and CDR2 is YFSETQ. V was trimmed by 0 bases and J by 2 bases, leaving 6 bases between them. CDR3 region: CASSLDRAYEQYF. The CDR3 coding sequence is TGCGCCAGCAGCTTGGACAGAGCCTACGAGCAGTACTTC.

The J gene is TRBJ2-3, the V gene TRBV5-1; 11 positions agree with TRBD1. CDR1 is SGHRS, CDR2 YFSETQ, per germline. The V segment lost 3 bases and the J segment 0 bases; nucleotides outside the gene matches: 15. The CDR3 runs to 20 residues. CDR3 sequence (DNA): TGCGCCAGCAGCTGGCCCGGGACAGGGGGACCTACGACTAGCACAGATACGCAGTATTTT. It encodes CASSWPGTGGPTTSTDTQYF.

This sequence joins TRBV19 and TRBJ1-5; 8 nucleotides match TRBD1. This CDR3 has 17 residues. The trim removed 3 bases at V and 0 bases at J, leaving 7 bases unmatched. Germline CDR1 and CDR2: LNHDA and SQIVND (reference sequence). Here the CDR3 reads CASSIAAGGHSNQPQHF. For the CDR3, the DNA is TGTGCCAGTAGTATTGCCGCAGGGGGCCATAGCAATCAGCCCCAGCATTTT.

The rearrangement joins TRBV5-6 to TRBJ1-6; a possible D gene is TRBD1 (6 bases). Trimming took off 5 bases at V and 7 bases at J, with 16 bases between the two ends. The CDR3 has 15 residues. The germline CDR1 and CDR2 sequences are SGHDT and YYEEEE. Here the CDR3 DNA reads TGTGCCAGCAGGGGGGCGGCAGGAGGCAATTCACCCCTCCACTTT. Protein: CASRGAAGGNSPLHF.

V and J are TRBV9 and TRBJ1-6; D unresolved. Looked up from germline, CDR1 is SGDLS and CDR2 is YYNGEE. The CDR3 loop spans 14 amino acids. V dropped 2 bases and J dropped 9 bases, with 12 bases sitting between them. In nucleotides, the CDR3 is TGTGCCAGCAGCGTTTTGTCTGGGAGTTCACCCCTCCACTTT. Its protein product is CASSVLSGSSPLHF.

This chain connects TRBV5-1 to TRBJ1-3; the D is unclear. The V gene lost 0 bases and the J gene lost 5 bases, with 12 bases spanning the gap. The CDR3 runs to 15 residues. The germline CDR1 and CDR2 sequences are SGHRS and YFSETQ. CDR3 bases: TGCGCCAGCAGCTTGGATGACTACCACCGAAACACCATATATTTT. It codes for CASSLDDYHRNTIYF.

This clone was detected only a few times. In the same sample, other DNA sequences code for this CDR3. The chain couples TRBV19 to TRBJ1-5; 8 nucleotides match TRBD1. Germline V gene data show CDR1 as LNHDA and CDR2 as SQIVND (reference sequence). Trimming cost V 4 bases and J 4 bases; bases outside gene matches: 3. The CDR3 consists of 14 residues. The CDR3 here is CASSTTGGNQPQHF. The CDR3 bases are TGTGCCAGTAGTACCACAGGGGGGAATCAGCCCCAGCATTTT.

J is TRBJ1-5 and V is TRBV19; D is uncertain. The length of the CDR3 is 15 residues. Trimming left V 7 bases short and J 0 bases short, with 13 bases between. The germline CDR1 and CDR2 sequences are LNHDA and SQIVND (reference sequence). This CDR3 reads CASTFTLDSNQPQHF. The DNA of the CDR3 is TGTGCCAGTACATTCACACTAGATAGCAATCAGCCCCAGCATTTT.

This clone has only one observation. This chain links TRBV5-1 with TRBJ2-7; 9 bases map to TRBD2. The V segment lost 0 bases and the J segment 4 bases; nucleotides outside the gene matches: 8. The germline V gene encodes CDR1 SGHRS and CDR2 YFSETQ. The CDR3 length is 16 residues. CDR3 loop: CASSLVELAGSYEQYF. CDR3 bases: TGCGCCAGCAGCTTGGTGGAGCTAGCGGGATCGTACGAGCAGTACTTC.

The chain links TRBV5-1 to TRBJ2-1, with 14 bases fitting TRBD2. J gave up 8 bases and V 4 bases, and 5 bases lay outside the gene matches. This CDR3 is 15 amino acids long. The germline CDR1 and CDR2 sequences are SGHRS and YFSETQ. CDR3 nucleotide sequence: TGCGCCAGCAGCCCGGGACTAGCGGGAGTTCATGAGCAGTTCTTC. It yields the protein CASSPGLAGVHEQFF.

This clone was detected once. This chain joins TRBV6-1 and TRBJ2-3; no definite D call. Germline-derived CDR1 and CDR2 are MNHNS and SASEGT. The CDR3 loop spans 15 amino acids. V was shortened by 4 bases and J by 2 bases, with 13 bases between the two germline ends. In DNA form, the CDR3 reads TGTGCCAGCAGTGGTCCGGGTTCCTTCACAGATACGCAGTATTTT. It codes for CASSGPGSFTDTQYF.

This chain uses TRBV14 with TRBJ2-5; D is perhaps TRBD2 (6 bases). The V gene lost 2 bases and the J gene lost 4 bases, with 14 bases spanning the gap. This CDR3 contains 15 residues. Germline loops: CDR1 SGHDN, CDR2 FVKESK. For the CDR3, the DNA is TGTGCCAGCAGCCAACGCGGGGCTGGTGGAGAGACCCAGTACTTC. Residues: CASSQRGAGGETQYF.

This chain links TRBV7-9 with TRBJ2-2; 8 positions agree with TRBD2. In germline, CDR1 is SEHNR, CDR2 FQNEAQ (reference sequence). The CDR3 contains 19 residues. The J segment lost 0 bases and the V segment lost 1 base, leaving 10 bases of the junction unmatched. The CDR3, as DNA: TGTGCCAGCAGCTTAGGAATGCTAGCGGGTGGGACGAACACCGGGGAGCTGTTTTTT. This gives the protein CASSLGMLAGGTNTGELFF.